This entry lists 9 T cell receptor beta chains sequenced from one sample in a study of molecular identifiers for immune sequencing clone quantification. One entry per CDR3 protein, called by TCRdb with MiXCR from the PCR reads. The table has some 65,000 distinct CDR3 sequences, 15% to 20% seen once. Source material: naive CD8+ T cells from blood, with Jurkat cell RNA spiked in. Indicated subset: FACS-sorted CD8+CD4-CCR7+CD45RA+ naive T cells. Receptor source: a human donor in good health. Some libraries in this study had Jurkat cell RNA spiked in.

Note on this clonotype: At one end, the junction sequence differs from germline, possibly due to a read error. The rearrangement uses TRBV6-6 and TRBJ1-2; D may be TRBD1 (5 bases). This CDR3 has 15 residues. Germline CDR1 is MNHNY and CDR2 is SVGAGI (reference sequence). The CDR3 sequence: CASSSSLTAVYGHTF. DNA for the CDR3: TGTGCCAGCAGTTCCTCTCTGACAGCAGTCTATGGCCACACCTTC.

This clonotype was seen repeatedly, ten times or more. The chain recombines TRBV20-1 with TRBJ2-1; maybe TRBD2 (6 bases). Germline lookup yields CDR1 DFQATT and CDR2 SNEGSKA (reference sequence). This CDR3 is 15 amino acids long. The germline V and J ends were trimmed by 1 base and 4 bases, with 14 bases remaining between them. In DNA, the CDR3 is TGCAGTGCTAGAGTACGTAGCGGAATATACAATGAGCAGTTCTTC. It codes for CSARVRSGIYNEQFF.

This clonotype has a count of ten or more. The CDR3 DNA sequence: TGCGCCAGCAGTGAGGCTTACTCTGGGGCCAACGTCCTGACTTTC. This sequence encodes CASSEAYSGANVLTF. The chain links TRBV10-2 to TRBJ2-6; no definite D call. Trimming cost V 2 bases and J 0 bases, with 5 bases left between them. This CDR3 has 15 amino acids. Germline-derived CDR1 and CDR2 are WSHSY and SAAADI.

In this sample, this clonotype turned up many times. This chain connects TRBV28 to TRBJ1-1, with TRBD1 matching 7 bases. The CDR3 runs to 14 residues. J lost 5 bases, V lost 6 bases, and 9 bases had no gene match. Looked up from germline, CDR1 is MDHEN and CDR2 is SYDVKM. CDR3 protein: CASSLTGEATEAFF. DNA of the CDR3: TGTGCCAGCAGCCTTACAGGGGAGGCGACTGAAGCTTTCTTT.

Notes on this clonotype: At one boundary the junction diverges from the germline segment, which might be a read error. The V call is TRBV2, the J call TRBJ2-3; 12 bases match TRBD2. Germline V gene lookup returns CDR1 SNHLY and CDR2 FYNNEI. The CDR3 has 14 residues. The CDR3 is CASKTSGGSDMQYF. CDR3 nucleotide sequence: TGTGCCAGCAAGACTAGCGGGGGTTCAGATATGCAGTATTTT.

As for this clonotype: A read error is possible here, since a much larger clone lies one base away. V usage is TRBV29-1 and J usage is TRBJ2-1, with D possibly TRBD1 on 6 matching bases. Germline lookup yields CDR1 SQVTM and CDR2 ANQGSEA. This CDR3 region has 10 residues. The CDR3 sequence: CSATGNGQFF. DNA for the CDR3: TGCAGCGCAACAGGGAATGGGCAGTTCTTC.

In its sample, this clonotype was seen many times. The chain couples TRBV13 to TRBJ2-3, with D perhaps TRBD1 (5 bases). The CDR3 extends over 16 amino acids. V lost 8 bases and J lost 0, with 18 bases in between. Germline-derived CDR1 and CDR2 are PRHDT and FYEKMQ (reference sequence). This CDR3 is CASLWGGSYSTDTQYF. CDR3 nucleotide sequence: TGTGCCAGCCTCTGGGGCGGCAGCTATAGCACAGATACGCAGTATTTT.

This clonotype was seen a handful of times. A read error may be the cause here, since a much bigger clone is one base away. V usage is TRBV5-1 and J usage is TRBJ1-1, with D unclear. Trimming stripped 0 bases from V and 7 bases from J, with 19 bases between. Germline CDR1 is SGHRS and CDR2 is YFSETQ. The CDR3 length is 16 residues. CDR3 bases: TGCGCCAGCAGCTTGGAGGAATCAAGGTCGGGCATTGAAGCTTTCTTT. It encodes CASSLEESRSGIEAFF.

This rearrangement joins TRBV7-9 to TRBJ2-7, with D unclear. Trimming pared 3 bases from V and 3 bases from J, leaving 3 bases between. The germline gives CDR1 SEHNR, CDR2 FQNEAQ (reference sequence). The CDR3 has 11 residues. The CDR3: CASSFDYEQYF. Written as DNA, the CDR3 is TGTGCCAGCAGCTTCGACTACGAGCAGTACTTC.